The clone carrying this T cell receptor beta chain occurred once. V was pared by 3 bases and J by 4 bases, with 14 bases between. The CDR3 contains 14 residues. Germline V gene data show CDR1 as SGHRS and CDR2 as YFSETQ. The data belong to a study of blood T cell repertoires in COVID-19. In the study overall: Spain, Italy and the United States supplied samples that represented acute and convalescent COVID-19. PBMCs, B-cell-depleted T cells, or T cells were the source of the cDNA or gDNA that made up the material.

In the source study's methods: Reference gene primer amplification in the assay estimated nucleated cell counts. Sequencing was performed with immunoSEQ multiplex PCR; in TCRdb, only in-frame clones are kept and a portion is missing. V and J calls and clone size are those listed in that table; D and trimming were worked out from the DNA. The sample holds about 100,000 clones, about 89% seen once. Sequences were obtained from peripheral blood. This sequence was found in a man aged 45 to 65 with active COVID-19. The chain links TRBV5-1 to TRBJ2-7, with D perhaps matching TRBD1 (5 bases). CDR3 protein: CASSSGPGNYEQYF. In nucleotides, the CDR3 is TGCGCCAGCAGCTCCGGACCAGGGAATTACGAGCAGTACTTC.